Presented here are 14 T cell receptor beta chains from one specimen sequenced in a study of blood T cell repertoires in COVID-19. Sequencing used immunoSEQ multiplex PCR; TCRdb keeps in-frame clones, though not all of them. The sample yields more than 90,000 clones, about four fifths seen once. Material for sequencing was peripheral blood. The source is a man older than 75 with acute or convalescent COVID-19.

This clone occurred once. The chain links TRBV3-1 (or the pseudogene TRBV3-2) to TRBJ1-1; D is uncertain. Germline values: CDR1 LGHDT, CDR2 YNNKEL (reference sequence). V lost 3 bases to trimming and J lost 1 base, with 15 bases between them. The CDR3 sequence is 16 residues long. The CDR3 DNA follows: TGTGCCAGCAGCCATTTCCCGACAAGACCGAACACTGAAGCTTTCTTT. Its protein is CASSHFPTRPNTEAFF.

The rearrangement uses TRBV6-5 and TRBJ1-6; possible D gene TRBD1, 6 bases. The V gene's germline CDR1 is MNHEY and CDR2 SVGAGI. CDR3 size: 12 residues. Trimming removed 5 bases at V and 9 bases at J, with 8 bases between. The CDR3: CASSQGPSPLHF. The CDR3 nucleotides are TGTGCCAGCAGTCAGGGGCCTTCACCCCTCCACTTT.

The CDR3 nucleotides read TGCGCCAGCTCTAGAGGGGGCCCTCAAGAGACCCAGTACTTC. Residues: CASSRGGPQETQYF. This chain links TRBV5-1 with TRBJ2-5; 7 bases match TRBD1. The ends lost 7 bases at V and 2 bases at J; junction bases unmatched: 8. Germline lookup yields CDR1 SGHRS and CDR2 YFSETQ. This CDR3 has 14 residues. Combining the CDR3 with reference TRBV5-1 and TRBJ2-5 gives the whole variable domain KAGVTQTPRYLIKTRGQQVTLSCSPISGHRSVSWYQQTPGQGLQFLFEYFSETQRNKGNFPGRFSGRQFSNSRSEMNVSTLELGDSALYLCASSRGGPQETQYFGPGTRLLVL.

The chain recombines TRBV5-4 with TRBJ1-3; D not certain. V gave up 4 bases and J gave up 1 base, with 9 bases separating them. The CDR3 consists of 14 residues. The V gene's germline CDR1 is SGHNT and CDR2 YYREEE (reference sequence). Here the CDR3 DNA reads TGTGCCAGCAGCCCCCCGGGGTCTGGAAACACCATATATTTT. Translating gives CASSPPGSGNTIYF. Complete variable domain (other parts from reference TRBV5-4 and TRBJ1-3): ETGVTQSPTHLIKTRGQQVTLRCSSQSGHNTVSWYQQALGQGPQFIFQYYREEENGRGNFPPRFSGLQFPNYSSELNVNALELDDSALYLCASSPPGSGNTIYFGEGSWLTVV.

The rearrangement joins TRBV3-1 (or the pseudogene TRBV3-2) to TRBJ2-4; the match to TRBD1 covers 8 bases. This CDR3 has 14 residues. CDR1 is LGHDT and CDR2 is YNNKEL in the germline V gene (reference sequence). J gave up 6 bases and V 6 bases, and 7 bases lay outside the gene matches. This CDR3 is CASRGTGSGNIQYF. The CDR3 bases are TGTGCCAGCAGAGGGACAGGCTCGGGAAACATTCAGTACTTC.

This chain joins TRBV10-2 and TRBJ2-2; D possibly corresponds to TRBD1 (7 bases). V was clipped by 7 bases and J by 4 bases, with 13 bases between them. Germline assignment: CDR1 WSHSY and CDR2 SAAADI. This CDR3 spans 14 amino acids. The chain's CDR3 is CASTPRGVTGELFF. The CDR3 nucleotides are TGCGCCAGCACCCCCAGGGGGGTCACCGGGGAGCTGTTTTTT.

V is TRBV12-3 or TRBV12-4 and J is TRBJ1-1; 7 bases align to TRBD1. The ends lost 10 bases at V and 1 base at J; junction bases unmatched: 6. CDR3 size: 13 residues. In DNA, the CDR3 is TGTGCCAACCCGACAGGGACGAACACTGAAGCTTTCTTT. It specifies CANPTGTNTEAFF.

This clone is a singleton in its sample. The chain employs TRBV9 and TRBJ2-3, with 10 nucleotides matching TRBD2. Trimming cost V 0 bases and J 0 bases; bases outside gene matches: 4. CDR1 is SGDLS, CDR2 YYNGEE, per germline. The CDR3 loop spans 17 amino acids. DNA of the CDR3: TGTGCCAGCAGCGTAGATCGGACTAGCGGCAGCACAGATACGCAGTATTTT. Translation: CASSVDRTSGSTDTQYF.

V usage is TRBV12-3 or TRBV12-4 and J usage is TRBJ1-1, with 7 bases fitting TRBD1. CDR3 length: 13 residues. J lost 0 bases, V lost 8 bases, and 3 bases had no gene match. The CDR3 is CASARGLNTEAFF. The CDR3 bases are TGTGCCAGCGCAAGGGGGCTGAACACTGAAGCTTTCTTT.

This chain uses TRBV5-6 with TRBJ2-7; D call uncertain. Between the trimmed V and J ends, which lost 4 bases and 0 bases, there was a span of 17 bases. CDR1 SGHDT and CDR2 YYEEEE come from the germline V gene. The CDR3 covers 16 residues. The CDR3 DNA sequence: TGTGCCAGCAGCCCGAGGTTTGGTACTCGCTCCTACGAGCAGTACTTC. Amino acids: CASSPRFGTRSYEQYF.

This CDR3 is CATSREAVAKNIQYF. CDR3 in DNA: TGTGCCACCAGCAGAGAGGCGGTAGCCAAAAACATTCAGTACTTC. The chain has TRBV15 and TRBJ2-4; no firm D call. Trimming shortened V by 0 bases and J by 0 bases, and 6 bases separated the two germline ends. Germline lookup yields CDR1 LNHNV and CDR2 YYDKDF (reference sequence). There are 15 residues in the CDR3.

The chain carries TRBV30 and TRBJ1-5; D may be TRBD1 (6 bases). The CDR3 consists of 15 residues. Trimming shortened V by 5 bases and J by 3 bases, and 17 bases separated the two germline ends. Germline CDR1 GTSNPN, CDR2 SVGIG (reference sequence). CDR3 nucleotides: TGTGCCTGGGCGACAGGAGGAGTAGCCAATCAGCCCCAGCATTTT. Translated, it gives CAWATGGVANQPQHF. The full variable domain, in which reference TRBV30 and TRBJ1-5 provide the parts outside the CDR3, is SQTIHQWPATLVQPVGSPLSLECTVEGTSNPNLYWYRQAAGRGLQLLFYSVGIGQISSEVPQNLSASRPQDRQFILSSKKLLLSDSGFYLCAWATGGVANQPQHFGDGTRLSIL.

J is TRBJ2-7 and V is TRBV28; D might be TRBD2 (5 bases). The germline gives CDR1 MDHEN, CDR2 SYDVKM. The CDR3 is made up of 13 amino acids. The V end was cut by 3 bases, the J end by 6 bases, with 12 bases between. CDR3 in DNA: TGTGCCAGCAGTTTGCTCGGGGTCCGCGAGCAGTACTTC. This gives the protein CASSLLGVREQYF.

This clone came up a few times. V gene TRBV7-8 combines with J gene TRBJ2-3, with 13 nucleotides matching TRBD2. V gave up 5 bases and J gave up 3 bases; unmatched junction bases: 11. Germline V CDR1 and CDR2: SGHVS, FQNEAQ. This CDR3 contains 18 residues. CDR3 in amino acids: CASSQTSGGISGTDTQYF. The CDR3 coding sequence is TGTGCCAGCAGCCAGACTAGCGGGGGGATTTCCGGGACAGATACGCAGTATTTT.